A selection of T cell receptor beta chains follows, all from one sample in a study of a mutant IDH1 vaccine in newly diagnosed glioma. No cognate antigen is known for these TCRs. Assay: immunoSEQ multiplex PCR; the TCRdb copy retains only in-frame clones and omits some. The table includes tens of thousands of clones, around 90% detected once. Sequences were derived from PBMCs, sampled from a glioma patient whose treatment included an IDH1 peptide vaccine. The receptors were sampled from a woman in her forties with glioma. CDR3s include the opening cysteine and the closing phenylalanine or tryptophan. Fields, in order: J gene, clone size, D gene, V gene, CDR3 DNA, CDR3 protein. D genes are given only for firm matches. Rows may omit the clone size; those that give it use once, few, many or a size class.

J gene: TRBJ1-1; clone size: -; D gene: TRBD1; V gene: TRBV9; CDR3 DNA: TGTGCCAGCAGCGCCTCGGGACAGCTGAACACTGAAGCTTTCTTT; CDR3 protein: CASSASGQLNTEAFF
J gene: TRBJ2-1; clone size: -; D gene: -; V gene: TRBV5-4; CDR3 DNA: TGTGCCAGCAGCTGGACAGAGTACAATGAGCAGTTCTTC; CDR3 protein: CASSWTEYNEQFF
J gene: TRBJ1-3; clone size: -; D gene: -; V gene: TRBV9; CDR3 DNA: TGTGCCAGCAGCGTAACGACCCCGGGACGGGGGGACACCATATATTTT; CDR3 protein: CASSVTTPGRGDTIYF
J gene: TRBJ2-7; clone size: -; D gene: -; V gene: TRBV14; CDR3 DNA: TGTGCCAGCAGCCTCCGGCGTGGCAATTCCTACGAGCAGTACTTC; CDR3 protein: CASSLRRGNSYEQYF
J gene: TRBJ2-7; clone size: -; D gene: -; V gene: TRBV7-2; CDR3 DNA: TGTGCCAGCAGCTTAGTTCAGGGGGGCGAGCAGTACTTC; CDR3 protein: CASSLVQGGEQYF
J gene: TRBJ2-5; clone size: -; D gene: -; V gene: TRBV10-3; CDR3 DNA: TGTGCCATCAGCCGGGACTCCCAAGAGACCCAGTACTTC; CDR3 protein: CAISRDSQETQYF
J gene: TRBJ2-3; clone size: -; D gene: -; V gene: TRBV7-9; CDR3 DNA: TGTGCCAGCAGCTTACGCTTCGCACCAGACACAGATACGCAGTATTTT; CDR3 protein: CASSLRFAPDTDTQYF
J gene: TRBJ2-4; clone size: -; D gene: TRBD1; V gene: TRBV7-2; CDR3 DNA: TGTGCCAGCAGCCCGGGACAGAACCTAGCCAAAAACATTCAGTACTTC; CDR3 protein: CASSPGQNLAKNIQYF
J gene: TRBJ1-2; clone size: -; D gene: -; V gene: TRBV5-1; CDR3 DNA: TGCGCCAGCAGCAGAGAAGGCACGGGCTATGGCTACACCTTC; CDR3 protein: CASSREGTGYGYTF
J gene: TRBJ2-1; clone size: -; D gene: -; V gene: TRBV14; CDR3 DNA: TGTGCCAGCAGCCAAGTATACGGGAACTCCTACAATGAGCAGTTCTTC; CDR3 protein: CASSQVYGNSYNEQFF
J gene: TRBJ2-5; clone size: few; D gene: -; V gene: TRBV7-9; CDR3 DNA: TGTGCCAGCAGCTTAGCACAGGAACAAGAGACCCAGTACTTC; CDR3 protein: CASSLAQEQETQYF